A selection of T cell receptor beta chains follows, all from one sample in a study of T cell responses to AZD1222 COVID-19 vaccine. The data were produced by immunoSEQ multiplex PCR, yet TCRdb's version contains in-frame clones alone and is incomplete. The sample records more than 100,000 clones, about 90% being singletons. The material sequenced was peripheral blood, taken on day 0 of AZD1222 vaccination. The receptors stem from an adult in good health. Both conserved end residues are part of each CDR3. The D gene is left open where the match is weak. The listing skips clone size in some rows; elsewhere it reads once, few, many or a size class.

size | D | length | J | V | CDR3 | DNA
once | NA | 16 | TRBJ1-2 | TRBV9 | CASSVGWGQTNYGYTF | TGTGCCAGCAGCGTAGGATGGGGGCAGACGAACTATGGCTACACCTTC
NA | TRBD2 | 15 | TRBJ2-7 | TRBV28 | CASSLSVAGYYEQYF | TGTGCCAGCAGTTTATCAGTAGCGGGGTACTACGAGCAGTACTTC
NA | TRBD2 | 13 | TRBJ2-7 | TRBV27 | CASRLAGAHEQYF | TGTGCCAGCAGATTAGCGGGAGCCCACGAGCAGTACTTC
NA | NA | 12 | TRBJ2-7 | TRBV29-1 | CSVGRTAYEQYF | TGCAGCGTTGGTCGGACAGCCTACGAGCAGTACTTC
NA | NA | 16 | TRBJ1-5 | TRBV19 | CASSIGGGYSNQPQHF | TGTGCCAGTAGTATCGGCGGGGGCTATAGCAATCAGCCCCAGCATTTT
NA | TRBD1 | 19 | TRBJ1-2 | TRBV27 | CASSPTFRDRGSPNYGYTF | TGTGCCAGCAGTCCGACCTTCCGGGACAGGGGGTCGCCGAACTATGGCTACACCTTC
NA | TRBD1 | 13 | TRBJ1-2 | TRBV6-5 | CASTGTGGYGYTF | TGTGCCAGCACCGGGACAGGGGGCTATGGCTACACCTTC
NA | NA | 11 | TRBJ1-1 | TRBV11-2 | CASSSTHGAFF | TGTGCCAGCAGCTCGACTCATGGAGCTTTCTTT
NA | NA | 14 | TRBJ2-7 | TRBV29-1 | CSVEGRGGSYEQYF | TGCAGCGTTGAAGGGAGAGGAGGGTCCTACGAGCAGTACTTC
NA | NA | 14 | TRBJ2-2 | TRBV7-3 | CASSLSPNTGELFF | TGTGCCAGCAGCTTAAGTCCGAACACCGGGGAGCTGTTTTTT
NA | TRBD1 | 15 | TRBJ1-3 | TRBV7-2 | CASSWRTGAGNTIYF | TGTGCCAGCAGCTGGAGAACAGGGGCCGGAAACACCATATATTTT
NA | NA | 15 | TRBJ2-6 | TRBV18 | CASSLSGTGANVLTF | TGTGCCAGCTCGCTTTCAGGGACTGGGGCCAACGTCCTGACTTTC
NA | TRBD2 | 13 | TRBJ2-6 | TRBV10-2 | CASGGEGANVLTF | TGCGCCAGCGGGGGGGAGGGGGCCAACGTCCTGACTTTC
NA | NA | 11 | TRBJ2-5 | TRBV19 | CASSFAETQYF | TGTGCCAGTAGTTTCGCCGAGACCCAGTACTTC
NA | NA | 20 | TRBJ1-6 | TRBV28 | CASSPERGGHLSSYNSPLHF | TGTGCCAGCAGCCCCGAGAGAGGGGGACATCTTAGCTCCTATAATTCACCCCTCCACTTT
NA | TRBD1 | 17 | TRBJ1-5 | TRBV11-3 | CASSSNPRDSSNQPQHF | TGTGCCAGCAGCTCAAACCCCCGGGACAGTAGCAATCAGCCCCAGCATTTT
few | NA | 12 | TRBJ2-7 | TRBV12-3/TRBV12-4 | CASSWRSYEQYF | TGTGCCAGCAGCTGGAGATCTTACGAGCAGTACTTC
NA | NA | 13 | TRBJ2-2 | TRBV6-6 | CASSPSVTGELFF | TGTGCCAGCAGCCCTAGCGTGACCGGGGAGCTGTTTTTT
NA | TRBD1 | 18 | TRBJ2-7 | TRBV5-1 | CASSLDGRSGTGINEQYF | TGCGCCAGCAGCTTGGACGGCCGTTCCGGGACAGGGATCAACGAGCAGTACTTC
NA | NA | 14 | TRBJ1-1 | TRBV6-5 | CASSFRPQNTEAFF | TGTGCCAGCAGCTTCCGACCGCAGAACACTGAAGCTTTCTTT
NA | TRBD1 | 15 | TRBJ1-1 | TRBV6-6 | CASSFTGGGKTEAFF | TGTGCCAGCAGTTTTACAGGGGGCGGGAAGACTGAAGCTTTCTTT
NA | TRBD1 | 15 | TRBJ2-7 | TRBV5-5 | CASSLTGQGNYEQYF | TGTGCCAGCAGCTTGACGGGACAGGGGAACTACGAGCAGTACTTC
NA | TRBD2 | 16 | TRBJ2-4 | TRBV6-2/TRBV6-3 | CASSSRLALAKNIQYF | TGTGCCAGCAGTTCCCGACTAGCGTTGGCCAAAAACATTCAGTACTTC
few | NA | 16 | TRBJ2-6 | TRBV5-1 | CASSPSIGAGANVLTF | TGCGCCAGCAGCCCCTCGATTGGCGCTGGGGCCAACGTCCTGACTTTC
few | TRBD1 | 14 | TRBJ1-2 | TRBV25-1 | CASSETGGKDGYTF | TGTGCCAGCAGTGAAACAGGGGGCAAGGATGGCTACACCTTC
NA | NA | 16 | TRBJ2-6 | TRBV30 | CAWSRLKGYGANVLTF | TGTGCCTGGAGTAGATTAAAGGGATATGGGGCCAACGTCCTGACTTTC
NA | NA | 13 | TRBJ1-2 | TRBV28 | CASGARWDYGYTF | TGTGCCAGCGGGGCCAGATGGGACTATGGCTACACCTTC
NA | NA | 9 | TRBJ1-2 | TRBV29-1 | CSAVEGYTF | TGCAGCGCGGTAGAAGGCTACACCTTC
NA | NA | 15 | TRBJ2-6 | TRBV27 | CASSLTVSGANVLTF | TGTGCCAGCAGTTTGACCGTTTCTGGGGCCAACGTCCTGACTTTC
NA | NA | 13 | TRBJ1-1 | TRBV7-8 | CASSRDINTEAFF | TGTGCCAGCAGCCGGGACATCAACACTGAAGCTTTCTTT
NA | NA | 12 | TRBJ2-7 | TRBV30 | CAWNKGGYEQYF | TGTGCCTGGAACAAAGGAGGCTACGAGCAGTACTTC
NA | NA | 13 | TRBJ2-7 | TRBV3-1/TRBV3-2 | CASSHTGQEGRNF | TGTGCCAGCAGCCACACCGGGCAGGAGGGGCGGAACTTC
few | NA | 15 | TRBJ2-2 | TRBV5-1 | CASSLGAGWMGELFF | TGCGCCAGCAGCTTGGGAGCAGGGTGGATGGGGGAGCTGTTTTTT
NA | TRBD2 | 15 | TRBJ2-1 | TRBV4-1 | CASSQVAGGYNEQFF | TGCGCCAGCAGCCAAGTCGCGGGAGGGTACAATGAGCAGTTCTTC
NA | TRBD1 | 15 | TRBJ2-5 | TRBV2 | CASSEVRGQQETQYF | TGTGCCAGCAGTGAAGTCAGGGGGCAACAAGAGACCCAGTACTTC
once | TRBD1 | 16 | TRBJ1-5 | TRBV6-5 | CASSSTDRGGNQPQHF | TGTGCCAGCAGTTCCACGGACAGGGGTGGCAATCAGCCCCAGCATTTT
once | TRBD2 | 14 | TRBJ2-1 | TRBV6-5 | CASSSGTSANEQFF | TGTGCCAGCAGTTCCGGGACTAGCGCCAATGAGCAGTTCTTC
NA | NA | 13 | TRBJ1-1 | TRBV7-9 | CASSLTVNTEAFF | TGTGCCAGCAGCCTCACAGTGAACACTGAAGCTTTCTTT
NA | NA | 16 | TRBJ2-2 | TRBV24-1 | CATSWGRPRSTGELFF | TGTGCCACCAGTTGGGGCAGACCCCGCAGCACCGGGGAGCTGTTTTTT
NA | TRBD1 | 14 | TRBJ1-2 | TRBV5-4 | CASSLTLGQRSYTF | TGTGCCAGCAGCTTGACACTGGGACAGAGAAGCTACACCTTC
NA | NA | 15 | TRBJ2-7 | TRBV9 | CASSPRDSTSYEQYF | TGTGCCAGCAGCCCGCGGGACAGTACATCCTACGAGCAGTACTTC
few | NA | 14 | TRBJ2-1 | TRBV12-5 | CASGLIATYNEQFF | TGTGCTAGTGGTCTCATTGCAACCTACAATGAGCAGTTCTTC
NA | TRBD2 | 19 | TRBJ2-3 | TRBV2 | CASSEGVKASGSYIDTQYF | TGTGCCAGCAGTGAAGGGGTGAAGGCTAGCGGGAGTTATATAGATACGCAGTATTTT
NA | NA | 14 | TRBJ2-7 | TRBV5-1 | CASSLVPGDYEQYF | TGCGCCAGCAGCTTGGTTCCAGGGGACTACGAGCAGTACTTC